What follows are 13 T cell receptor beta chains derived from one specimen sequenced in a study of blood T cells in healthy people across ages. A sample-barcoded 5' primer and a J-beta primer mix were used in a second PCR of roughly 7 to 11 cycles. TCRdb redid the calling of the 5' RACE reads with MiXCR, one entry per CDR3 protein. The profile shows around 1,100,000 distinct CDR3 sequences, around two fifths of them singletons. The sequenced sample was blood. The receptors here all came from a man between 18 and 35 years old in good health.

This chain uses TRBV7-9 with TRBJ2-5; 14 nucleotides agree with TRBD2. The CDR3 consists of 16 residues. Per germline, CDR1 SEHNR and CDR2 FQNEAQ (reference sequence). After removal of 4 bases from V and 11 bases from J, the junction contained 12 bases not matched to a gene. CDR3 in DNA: TGTGCCAGCAGCTCGCCGGGACTAGCGGGGGTGAATGAGCAGTACTTC. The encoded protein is CASSSPGLAGVNEQYF.

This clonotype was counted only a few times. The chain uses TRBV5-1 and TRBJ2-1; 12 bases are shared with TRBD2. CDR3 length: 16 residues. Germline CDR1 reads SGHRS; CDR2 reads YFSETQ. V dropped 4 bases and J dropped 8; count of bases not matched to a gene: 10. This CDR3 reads CASSLRTSGASDEQFF. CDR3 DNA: TGCGCCAGCAGCCTACGGACTAGCGGGGCATCGGATGAGCAGTTCTTC.

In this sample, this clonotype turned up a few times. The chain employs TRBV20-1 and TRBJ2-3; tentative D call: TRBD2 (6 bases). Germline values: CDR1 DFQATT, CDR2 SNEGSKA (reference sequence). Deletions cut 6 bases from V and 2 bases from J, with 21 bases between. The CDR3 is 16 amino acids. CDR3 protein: CSAPTLLARSTDTQYF. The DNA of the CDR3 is TGCAGTGCCCCTACCCTTCTAGCGAGATCCACAGATACGCAGTATTTT.

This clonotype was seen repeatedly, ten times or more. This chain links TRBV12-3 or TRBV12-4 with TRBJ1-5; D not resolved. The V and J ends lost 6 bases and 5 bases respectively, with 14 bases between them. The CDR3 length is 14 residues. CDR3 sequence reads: CASSLASRDQPQHF. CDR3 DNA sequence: TGTGCCAGCAGCCTCGCGTCGAGGGATCAGCCCCAGCATTTT.

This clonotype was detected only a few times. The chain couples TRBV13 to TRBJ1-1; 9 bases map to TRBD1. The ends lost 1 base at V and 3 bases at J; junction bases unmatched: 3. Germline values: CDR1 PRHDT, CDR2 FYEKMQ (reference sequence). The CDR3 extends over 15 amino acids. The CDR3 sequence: CASSLDGQGHTEAFF. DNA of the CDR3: TGTGCCAGCAGCTTAGACGGACAGGGGCACACTGAAGCTTTCTTT.

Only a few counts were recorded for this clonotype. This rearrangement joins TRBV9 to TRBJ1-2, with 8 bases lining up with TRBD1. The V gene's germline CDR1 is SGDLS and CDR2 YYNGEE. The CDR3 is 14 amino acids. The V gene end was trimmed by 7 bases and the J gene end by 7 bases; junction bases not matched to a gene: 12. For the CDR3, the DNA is TGTGCCAGCCGCTCGGACAGGGTGGATGGTGGCTACACCTTC. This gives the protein CASRSDRVDGGYTF. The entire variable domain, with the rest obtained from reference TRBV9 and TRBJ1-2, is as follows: DSGVTQTPKHLITATGQRVTLRCSPRSGDLSVYWYQQSLDQGLQFLIQYYNGEERAKGNILERFSAQQFPDLHSELNLSSLELGDSALYFCASRSDRVDGGYTFGSGTRLTVV.

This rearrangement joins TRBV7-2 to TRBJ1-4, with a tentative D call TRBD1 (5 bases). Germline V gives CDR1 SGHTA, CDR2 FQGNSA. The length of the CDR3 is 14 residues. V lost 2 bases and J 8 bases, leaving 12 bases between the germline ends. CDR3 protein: CASSLMGPPEKLFF. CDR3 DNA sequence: TGTGCCAGCAGCTTAATGGGGCCACCCGAAAAACTGTTTTTT.

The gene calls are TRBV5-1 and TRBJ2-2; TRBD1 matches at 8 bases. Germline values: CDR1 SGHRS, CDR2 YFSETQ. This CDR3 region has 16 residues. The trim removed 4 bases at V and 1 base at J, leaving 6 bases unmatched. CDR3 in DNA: TGCGCCAGCAGCGTACCCGGGACAGGGAACACCGGGGAGCTGTTTTTT. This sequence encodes CASSVPGTGNTGELFF. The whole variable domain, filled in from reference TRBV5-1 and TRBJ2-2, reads KAGVTQTPRYLIKTRGQQVTLSCSPISGHRSVSWYQQTPGQGLQFLFEYFSETQRNKGNFPGRFSGRQFSNSRSEMNVSTLELGDSALYLCASSVPGTGNTGELFFGEGSRLTVL.

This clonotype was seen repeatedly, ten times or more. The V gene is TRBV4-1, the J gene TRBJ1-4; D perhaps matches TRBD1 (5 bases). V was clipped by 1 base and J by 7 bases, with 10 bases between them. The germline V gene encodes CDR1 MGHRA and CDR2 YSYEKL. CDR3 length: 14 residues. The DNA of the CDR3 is TGCGCCAGCAGCCAAGCCAGGGTGGCTGAAAAACTGTTTTTT. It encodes CASSQARVAEKLFF.

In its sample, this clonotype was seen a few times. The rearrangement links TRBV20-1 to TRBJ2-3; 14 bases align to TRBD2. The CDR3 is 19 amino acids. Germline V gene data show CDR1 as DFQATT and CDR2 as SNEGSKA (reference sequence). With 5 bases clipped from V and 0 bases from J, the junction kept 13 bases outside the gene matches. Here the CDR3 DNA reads TGCAGTGCTTTGCCCGTGGGGACTAGCGGGGGAACTAGCACAGATACGCAGTATTTT. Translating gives CSALPVGTSGGTSTDTQYF.

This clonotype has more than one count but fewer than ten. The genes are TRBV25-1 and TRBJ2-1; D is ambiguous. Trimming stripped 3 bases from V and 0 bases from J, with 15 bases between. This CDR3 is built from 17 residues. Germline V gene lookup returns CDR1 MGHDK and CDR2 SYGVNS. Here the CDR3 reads CASSDPNPRVSYNEQFF. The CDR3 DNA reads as TGTGCCAGCAGTGACCCCAATCCACGAGTCTCCTACAATGAGCAGTTCTTC.

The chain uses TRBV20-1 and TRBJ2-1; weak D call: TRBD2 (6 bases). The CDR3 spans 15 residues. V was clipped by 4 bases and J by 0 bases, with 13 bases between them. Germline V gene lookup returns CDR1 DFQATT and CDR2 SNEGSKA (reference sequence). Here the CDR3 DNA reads TGCAGTGCTAAGCTTAGGCGGGGCTCCTACAATGAGCAGTTCTTC. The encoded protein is CSAKLRRGSYNEQFF.

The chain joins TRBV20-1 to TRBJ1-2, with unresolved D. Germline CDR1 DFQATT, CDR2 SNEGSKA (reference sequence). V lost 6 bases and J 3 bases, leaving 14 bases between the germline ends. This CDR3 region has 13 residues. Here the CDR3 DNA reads TGCAGTGCGACCCCGGCGGGCGACTATGGCTACACCTTC. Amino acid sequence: CSATPAGDYGYTF.